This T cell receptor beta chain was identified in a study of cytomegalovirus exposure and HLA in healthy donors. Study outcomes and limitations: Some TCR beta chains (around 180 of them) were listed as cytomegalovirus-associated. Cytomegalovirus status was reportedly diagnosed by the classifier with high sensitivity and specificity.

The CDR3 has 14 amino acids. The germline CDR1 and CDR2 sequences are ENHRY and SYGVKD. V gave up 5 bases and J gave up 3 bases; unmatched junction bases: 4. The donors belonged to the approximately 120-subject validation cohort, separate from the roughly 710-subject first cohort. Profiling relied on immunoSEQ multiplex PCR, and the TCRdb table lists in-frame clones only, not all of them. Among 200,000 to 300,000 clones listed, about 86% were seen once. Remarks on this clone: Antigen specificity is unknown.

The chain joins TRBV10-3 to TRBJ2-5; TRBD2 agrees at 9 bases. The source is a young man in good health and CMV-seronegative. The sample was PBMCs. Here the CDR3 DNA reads TGTGCCATCAGTCGCTCTAGCGGGGAAGAGACCCAGTACTTC. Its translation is CAISRSSGEETQYF.